This T cell receptor beta chain was identified in a study of T cell responses to AZD1222 COVID-19 vaccine. Findings and caveats of the study: Most donors were white British and more were female, and clonal diversity was possibly underestimated. None of the repertoires were sampled until the peak T cell response had passed. Two AZD1222 administrations were followed by greater Spike-specific TCR breadth and depth.

The germline V gene has CDR1 LGHDT and CDR2 YNNKEL (reference sequence). This CDR3 contains 15 residues. Between the trimmed V and J ends, which lost 0 bases and 2 bases, there was a span of 10 bases. Here immunoSEQ multiplex PCR was the method, and the copy in TCRdb shows in-frame clones only, minus some. Of 50,000 to 65,000 clones listed, roughly 90% are singletons. As concerns this clone: The antigen remains unidentified.

J is TRBJ1-2 and V is TRBV3-1 (or the pseudogene TRBV3-2); D gene uncertain. Sequencing used peripheral blood, obtained on day 0 of AZD1222 vaccination. The receptor was derived from an adult in good health. CDR3 DNA: TGTGCCAGCAGCCAAGATGGACCAGTAAACTATGGCTACACCTTC. Translated: CASSQDGPVNYGYTF.